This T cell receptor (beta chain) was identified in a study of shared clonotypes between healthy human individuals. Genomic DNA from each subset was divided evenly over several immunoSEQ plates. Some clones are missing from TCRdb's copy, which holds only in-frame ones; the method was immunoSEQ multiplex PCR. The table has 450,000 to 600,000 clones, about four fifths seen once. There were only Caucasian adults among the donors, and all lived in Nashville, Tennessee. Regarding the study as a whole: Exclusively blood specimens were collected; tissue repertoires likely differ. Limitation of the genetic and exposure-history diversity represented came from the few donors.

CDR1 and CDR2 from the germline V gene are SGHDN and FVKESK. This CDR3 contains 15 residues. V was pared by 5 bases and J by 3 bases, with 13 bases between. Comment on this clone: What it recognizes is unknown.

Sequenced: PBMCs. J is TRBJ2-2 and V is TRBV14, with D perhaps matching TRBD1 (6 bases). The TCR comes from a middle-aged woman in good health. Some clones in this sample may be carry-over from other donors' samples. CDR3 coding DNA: TGTGCCAGCAGCTGGGGGCAGGGAGACACCGGGGAGCTGTTTTTT. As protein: CASSWGQGDTGELFF.